The present TCR beta chain was sequenced within a study of cytomegalovirus exposure and HLA in healthy donors. This clone has only one observation. CDR1 is SGHTA and CDR2 is FQGNSA in the germline V gene. The length of the CDR3 is 14 residues. Losses at the gene ends were 5 bases for V and 5 bases for J; bases not matched to a gene: 7. A multiplex PCR was run with 60 Vbeta primers and 13 Jbeta primers. Produced via immunoSEQ multiplex PCR; TCRdb's table is partial and in-frame only. The table lists some 120,000 clones, approximately 83% of them singletons. Specimen: PBMCs. The genes are TRBV7-2 and TRBJ2-5, with 8 bases fitting TRBD1. The receptor was isolated from a middle-aged woman in good health and CMV-seropositive. CDR3 sequence (DNA): TGTGCCAGCAGCCACCGCAGGGGGCGGGAGACCCAGTACTTC. Its translation: CASSHRRGRETQYF.